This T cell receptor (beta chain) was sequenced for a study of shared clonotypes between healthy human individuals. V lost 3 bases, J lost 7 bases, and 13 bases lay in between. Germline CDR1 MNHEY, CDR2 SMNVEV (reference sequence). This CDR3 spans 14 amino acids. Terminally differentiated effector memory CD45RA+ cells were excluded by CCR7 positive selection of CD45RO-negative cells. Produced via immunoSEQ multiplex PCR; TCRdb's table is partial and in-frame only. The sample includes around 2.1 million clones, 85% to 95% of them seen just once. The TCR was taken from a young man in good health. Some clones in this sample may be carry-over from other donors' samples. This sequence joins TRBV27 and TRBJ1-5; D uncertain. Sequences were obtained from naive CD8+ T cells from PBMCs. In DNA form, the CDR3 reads TGTGCCAGCAGTTTTACCGGGAAAGGACAGCCCCAGCATTTT. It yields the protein CASSFTGKGQPQHF.